This T cell receptor (beta chain) was found in a study of beta chain features in type 1 diabetes. Broader study findings: Type 1 diabetes patients had TCRB CDR3s that were shorter (moderately but significantly so) in all four CD4+ subsets.

There are a few counts of this clone. Its specificity is unknown. The germline V gene encodes CDR1 SGHTA and CDR2 FQGNSA. The CDR3 has 16 residues. V lost 4 bases to trimming and J lost 7 bases, with 20 bases between them. Expressed TCRB transcripts were sequenced, since all the RNA that had been isolated was reverse transcribed. Data came from immunoSEQ multiplex PCR; TCRdb stores just in-frame clones and leaves some out. The sample includes some 240,000 clones, 15% to 20% of them seen just once. This receptor was taken from a man aged 30-40 years with type 1 diabetes. V and J are TRBV7-2 and TRBJ2-1, with D possibly matching TRBD2 (6 bases). The sequenced sample consisted of naive CD4+ T cells from blood. CDR3 bases: TGTGCCAGCAGCTCCCGGCGGGACCATGTGGGGAATGAGCAGTTCTTC. It specifies CASSSRRDHVGNEQFF.